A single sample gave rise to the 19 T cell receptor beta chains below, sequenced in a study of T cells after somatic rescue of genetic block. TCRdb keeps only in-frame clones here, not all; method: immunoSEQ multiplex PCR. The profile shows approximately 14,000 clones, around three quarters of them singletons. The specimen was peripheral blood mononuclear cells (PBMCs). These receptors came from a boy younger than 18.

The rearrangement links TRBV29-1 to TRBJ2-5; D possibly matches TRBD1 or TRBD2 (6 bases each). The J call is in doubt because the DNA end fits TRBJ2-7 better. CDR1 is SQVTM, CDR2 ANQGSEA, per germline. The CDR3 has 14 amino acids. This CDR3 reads CSVGSRGGSHEQYF. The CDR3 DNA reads TGCAGCGTTGGAAGCAGGGGAGGTTCCCACGAGCAGTACTTC.

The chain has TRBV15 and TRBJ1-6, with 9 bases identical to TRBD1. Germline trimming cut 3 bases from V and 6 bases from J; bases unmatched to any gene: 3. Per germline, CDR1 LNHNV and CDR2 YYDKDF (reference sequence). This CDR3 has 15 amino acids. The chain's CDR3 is CATSRWDRANSPLHF. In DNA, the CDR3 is TGTGCCACCAGCAGGTGGGACAGGGCTAATTCACCCCTCCACTTT.

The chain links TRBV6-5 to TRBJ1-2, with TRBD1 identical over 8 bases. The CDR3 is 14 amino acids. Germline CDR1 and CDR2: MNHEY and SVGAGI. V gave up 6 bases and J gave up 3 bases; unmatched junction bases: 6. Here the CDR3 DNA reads TGTGCCAGCAGGTTGGGACAGGCCTACTATGGCTACACCTTC. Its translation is CASRLGQAYYGYTF.

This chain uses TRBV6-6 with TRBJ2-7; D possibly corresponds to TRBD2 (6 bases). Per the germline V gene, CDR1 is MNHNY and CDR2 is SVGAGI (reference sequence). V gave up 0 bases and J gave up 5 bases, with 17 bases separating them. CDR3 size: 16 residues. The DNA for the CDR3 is TGTGCCAGCAGTTACTCATCGCGGAAAGGAGGGGACGAGCAGTACTTC. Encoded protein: CASSYSSRKGGDEQYF.

Here the CDR3 DNA reads TGTGCCAGCAGCCAGGTCTTCTACTACGAGCAGTACTTC. This encodes CASSQVFYYEQYF. The V call is TRBV28, the J call TRBJ2-7; D not resolved. V was shortened by 6 bases and J by 3 bases, with 12 bases between the two germline ends. There are 13 residues in the CDR3. Germline V gives CDR1 MDHEN, CDR2 SYDVKM.

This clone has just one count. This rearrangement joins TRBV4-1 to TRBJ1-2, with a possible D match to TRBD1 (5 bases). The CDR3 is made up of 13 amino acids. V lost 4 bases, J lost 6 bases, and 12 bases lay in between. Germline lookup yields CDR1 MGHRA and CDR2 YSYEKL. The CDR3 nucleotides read TGCGCCAGCAGCCCCTGGGGGGGGGATGGCTACACCTTC. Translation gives CASSPWGGDGYTF.

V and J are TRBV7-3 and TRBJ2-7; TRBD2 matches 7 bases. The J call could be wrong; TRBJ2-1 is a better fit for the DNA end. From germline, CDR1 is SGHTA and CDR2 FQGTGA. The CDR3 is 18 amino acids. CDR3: CASSRLHSAGVEYNEQFF. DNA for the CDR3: TGTGCCAGCAGCCGACTGCATAGCGCGGGAGTTGAGTACAATGAGCAGTTCTTC.

CDR3 amino acids: CASSKVEGLETQYF. CDR3 sequence (DNA): TGTGCCAGCAGCAAAGTGGAGGGCCTGGAGACCCAGTACTTC. This chain uses TRBV21-1 with TRBJ2-5; TRBD2 is the table's D call, not checked against the DNA. TRBV21-1 is a pseudogene. CDR3 length: 14 residues.

The CDR3 here is CASSYGGGTDTQYF. CDR3 DNA: TGTGCCAGCAGTTACGGCGGGGGCACAGATACGCAGTATTTT. This chain connects TRBV6-6 to TRBJ2-3, with D tentatively TRBD2 (6 bases). Germline assignment: CDR1 MNHNY and CDR2 SVGAGI (reference sequence). The CDR3 is 14 amino acids. The V end was cut by 2 bases, the J end by 1 base, with 7 bases between.

In DNA form, the CDR3 reads TGTGCCAGCAGCTGGCTAGCGACCTACGAGCAGTACTTC. It codes for CASSWLATYEQYF. The rearrangement links TRBV5-8 to TRBJ2-7, with a tentative D call TRBD2 (6 bases). There are 13 residues in the CDR3. Deletions cut 3 bases from V and 2 bases from J, with 9 bases between. CDR1 SGHTS and CDR2 YDEGEE come from the germline V gene.

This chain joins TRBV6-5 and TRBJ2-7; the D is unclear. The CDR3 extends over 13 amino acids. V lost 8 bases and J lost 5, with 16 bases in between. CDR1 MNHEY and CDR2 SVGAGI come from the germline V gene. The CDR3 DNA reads TGTGCCAGCGGGATGGGCTCACCGGACGAGCAGTACTTC. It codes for CASGMGSPDEQYF.

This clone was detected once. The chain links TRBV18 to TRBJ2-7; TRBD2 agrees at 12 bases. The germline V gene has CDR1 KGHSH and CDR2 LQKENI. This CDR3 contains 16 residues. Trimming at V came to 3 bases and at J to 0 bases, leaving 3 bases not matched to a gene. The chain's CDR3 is CASSPWTSGISYEQYF. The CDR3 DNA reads TGTGCCAGCTCACCTTGGACTAGCGGGATCTCCTACGAGCAGTACTTC.

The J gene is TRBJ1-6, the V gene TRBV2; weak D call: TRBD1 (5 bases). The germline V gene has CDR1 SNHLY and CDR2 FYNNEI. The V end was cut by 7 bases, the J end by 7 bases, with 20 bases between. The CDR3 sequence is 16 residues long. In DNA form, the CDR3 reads TGTGCCAGCACCTGGACGGCAGGGAACGGGAATTCACCCCTCCACTTT. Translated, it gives CASTWTAGNGNSPLHF.

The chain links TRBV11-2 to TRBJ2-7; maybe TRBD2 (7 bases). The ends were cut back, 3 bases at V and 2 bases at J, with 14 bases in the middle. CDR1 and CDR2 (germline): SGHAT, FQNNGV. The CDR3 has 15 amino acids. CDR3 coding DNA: TGTGCCAGCAGCTTGGCGGGGGCCTTAACCTACGAGCAGTACTTC. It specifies CASSLAGALTYEQYF.

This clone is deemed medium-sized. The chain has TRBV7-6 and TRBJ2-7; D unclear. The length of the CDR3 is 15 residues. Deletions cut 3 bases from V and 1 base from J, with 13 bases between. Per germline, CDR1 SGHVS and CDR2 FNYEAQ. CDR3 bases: TGTGCCAGCAGCTTTCCGCTCAGGAATTCCTACGAGCAGTACTTC. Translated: CASSFPLRNSYEQYF.

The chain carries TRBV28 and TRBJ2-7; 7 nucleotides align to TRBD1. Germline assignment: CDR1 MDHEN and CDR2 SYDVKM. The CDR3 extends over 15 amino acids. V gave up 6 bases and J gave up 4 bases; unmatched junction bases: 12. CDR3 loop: CASSLPGQVRYEQYF. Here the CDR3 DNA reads TGTGCCAGCAGCCTACCCGGACAGGTACGTTACGAGCAGTACTTC.

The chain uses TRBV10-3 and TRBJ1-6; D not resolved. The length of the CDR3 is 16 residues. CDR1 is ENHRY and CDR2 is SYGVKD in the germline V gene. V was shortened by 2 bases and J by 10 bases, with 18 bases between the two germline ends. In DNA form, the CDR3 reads TGTGCCATCAGTGAGCGTCAGGCAAAGGGCGGATCACCCCTCCACTTT. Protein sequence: CAISERQAKGGSPLHF.

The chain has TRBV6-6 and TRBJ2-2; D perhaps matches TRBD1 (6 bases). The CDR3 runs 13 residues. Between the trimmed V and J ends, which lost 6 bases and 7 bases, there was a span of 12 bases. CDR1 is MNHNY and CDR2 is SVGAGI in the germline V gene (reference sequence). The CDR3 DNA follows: TGTGCCAGCAGGCCTCGACAGGTCGGGGAGCTGTTTTTT. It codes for CASRPRQVGELFF.

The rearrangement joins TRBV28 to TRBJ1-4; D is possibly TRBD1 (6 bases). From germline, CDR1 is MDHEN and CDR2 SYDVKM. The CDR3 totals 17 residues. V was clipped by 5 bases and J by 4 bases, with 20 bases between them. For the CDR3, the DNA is TGTGCCAGCAGTCCGTGGCCTGGGGGCAGGGGTAATGAAAAACTGTTTTTT. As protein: CASSPWPGGRGNEKLFF.